These 29 T cell receptor beta chains originate from one sample sequenced in a study of long-term antiretroviral therapy in people with HIV. An immunoSEQ assay, version v3.0, was performed at survey level. Clones were read by immunoSEQ multiplex PCR, and TCRdb kept only the in-frame ones, dropping some. The sample holds fewer than 25,000 clones, approximately 80% seen once. The sequencing here drew on unsorted PBMCs, taken 1.9 years after starting antiretroviral therapy. All receptors come from a woman aged 45-60 years with HIV.

The chain links TRBV7-7 to TRBJ1-2; D possibly corresponds to TRBD1 (5 bases). The germline V gene has CDR1 SSHAT and CDR2 FNYEAQ (reference sequence). The CDR3 contains 11 residues. V lost 10 bases and J 8 bases, leaving 14 bases between the germline ends. The CDR3 DNA follows: TGTGCCACCGTTACCGGGGACGGCTACACCTTC. This sequence encodes CATVTGDGYTF. Using reference TRBV7-7 and TRBJ1-2 for the parts outside the CDR3, the full variable domain is GAGVSQSPRYKVTKRGQDVTLRCDPISSHATLYWYQQALGQGPEFLTYFNYEAQPDKSGLPSDRFSAERPEGSISTLTIQRTEQRDSAMYRCATVTGDGYTFGSGTRLTVV.

J is TRBJ1-1 and V is TRBV13; D may be TRBD1 (5 bases). The CDR3 sequence is 13 residues long. V was trimmed by 1 base and J by 10 bases, leaving 13 bases between them. Germline CDR1 PRHDT, CDR2 FYEKMQ (reference sequence). CDR3 residues: CASSLERGVVAFF. The CDR3 DNA reads as TGTGCCAGCAGCTTAGAGCGGGGGGTAGTAGCTTTCTTT.

J is TRBJ2-3 and V is TRBV7-2, with 7 bases that match TRBD1. The V gene end was trimmed by 1 base and the J gene end by 2 bases; junction bases not matched to a gene: 6. The germline V gene encodes CDR1 SGHTA and CDR2 FQGNSA. The CDR3 contains 16 residues. As DNA, the CDR3 is TGTGCCAGCAGCTTAGAATGGGGACAGTACACAGATACGCAGTATTTT. It specifies CASSLEWGQYTDTQYF.

V is TRBV5-4 and J is TRBJ1-2, with D unresolved. This CDR3 spans 11 amino acids. With 0 bases removed from V and 10 bases from J, the gap between germline ends came to 7 bases. CDR1 and CDR2 from the germline V gene are SGHNT and YYREEE (reference sequence). CDR3 nucleotide sequence: TGTGCCAGCAGCTTGGCGGGTCTCTACACCTTC. This codes for CASSLAGLYTF. The full variable domain, in which reference TRBV5-4 and TRBJ1-2 provide the parts outside the CDR3, is ETGVTQSPTHLIKTRGQQVTLRCSSQSGHNTVSWYQQALGQGPQFIFQYYREEENGRGNFPPRFSGLQFPNYSSELNVNALELDDSALYLCASSLAGLYTFGSGTRLTVV.

The genes are TRBV2 and TRBJ2-5; D gene unclear. Trimming left V 5 bases short and J 3 bases short, with 7 bases between. Germline CDR1 is SNHLY and CDR2 is FYNNEI. This CDR3 comprises 12 residues. The CDR3 reads CASSPREETQYF. CDR3 DNA: TGTGCCAGCAGTCCTAGGGAAGAGACCCAGTACTTC.

The chain recombines TRBV11-2 with TRBJ2-7; 12 nucleotides align to TRBD2. Trimming at V came to 4 bases and at J to 3 bases, leaving 7 bases not matched to a gene. Germline assignment: CDR1 SGHAT and CDR2 FQNNGV. The CDR3 consists of 16 residues. This CDR3 is CASSSSLAGGSYEQYF. As DNA, the CDR3 is TGTGCCAGCAGCTCTTCTCTAGCGGGGGGGAGCTACGAGCAGTACTTC. Filled out from reference TRBV11-2 and TRBJ2-7, the complete variable domain reads EAGVAQSPRYKIIEKRQSVAFWCNPISGHATLYWYQQILGQGPKLLIQFQNNGVVDDSQLPKDRFSAERLKGVDSTLKIQPAKLEDSAVYLCASSSSLAGGSYEQYFGPGTRLTVT.

The chain has TRBV10-3 and TRBJ1-1, with 10 bases fitting TRBD1. The ends lost 7 bases at V and 4 bases at J; junction bases unmatched: 6. Germline CDR1 and CDR2: ENHRY and SYGVKD. This CDR3 has 14 residues. The CDR3 region is CAITPGQGTTEAFF. For the CDR3, the DNA is TGTGCCATCACCCCGGGACAGGGGACCACTGAAGCTTTCTTT.

V gene TRBV2 combines with J gene TRBJ2-6; 8 positions agree with TRBD2. The CDR3 extends over 17 amino acids. Per germline, CDR1 SNHLY and CDR2 FYNNEI. Trimming took 2 bases from V and 1 from J; bases not matched to a gene: 4. CDR3 protein: CASSERGGESGANVLTF. The CDR3, as DNA: TGTGCCAGCAGTGAACGGGGGGGAGAGTCTGGGGCCAACGTCCTGACTTTC.

The chain joins TRBV9 to TRBJ1-3; TRBD1 matches at 9 bases. V was pared by 1 base and J by 8 bases, with 4 bases of the junction left unmatched. The CDR3 consists of 14 residues. The germline V gene encodes CDR1 SGDLS and CDR2 YYNGEE. DNA for the CDR3: TGTGCCAGCAGCGTACGGGACAGGGAAGACACCATATATTTT. Its translation: CASSVRDREDTIYF.

The J gene is TRBJ1-1, the V gene TRBV7-9; D may be TRBD1 (5 bases). Between the trimmed V and J ends, which lost 5 bases and 2 bases, there was a span of 9 bases. Germline V gives CDR1 SEHNR, CDR2 FQNEAQ (reference sequence). The CDR3 spans 13 residues. CDR3 nucleotide sequence: TGTGCCAGCAGCATTAGGGGTAACACTGAAGCTTTCTTT. It yields the protein CASSIRGNTEAFF.

The V call is TRBV30, the J call TRBJ2-2, with 8 bases fitting TRBD2. Germline loops: CDR1 GTSNPN, CDR2 SVGIG (reference sequence). V shed 0 bases and J 8 bases; nucleotides not matched to a gene: 14. The CDR3 totals 17 residues. The CDR3 loop reads CAWSVDMEGLGKGELFF. Here the CDR3 DNA reads TGTGCCTGGAGTGTAGATATGGAGGGACTAGGGAAGGGGGAGCTGTTTTTT.

This clone appeared a single time. The rearrangement links TRBV5-1 to TRBJ1-2, with a weak D call TRBD1 (5 bases). The CDR3 consists of 15 residues. V lost 0 bases to trimming and J lost 2 bases, with 11 bases between them. The germline V gene encodes CDR1 SGHRS and CDR2 YFSETQ. Here the CDR3 reads CASSLEGGTNYGYTF. In nucleotides, the CDR3 is TGCGCCAGCAGCTTGGAGGGAGGGACCAACTATGGCTACACCTTC.

V and J are TRBV11-2 and TRBJ2-4, with D possibly being TRBD1 (5 bases). This CDR3 comprises 13 residues. Germline-derived CDR1 and CDR2 are SGHAT and FQNNGV. Trimming removed 5 bases at V and 4 bases at J, with 9 bases between. CDR3 in amino acids: CASSVSGKNIQYF. The CDR3 nucleotides read TGTGCCAGCAGCGTCTCAGGGAAAAACATTCAGTACTTC.

There are a few counts of this clone. The V gene is TRBV9, the J gene TRBJ2-2; the D gene is possibly TRBD1 (5 bases). Trimming took 1 base from V and 1 from J, leaving 8 bases between them. CDR1 SGDLS and CDR2 YYNGEE come from the germline V gene. The CDR3 runs 15 residues. The CDR3 coding sequence is TGTGCCAGCAGCGTACCAACAGGGAACACCGGGGAGCTGTTTTTT. Translating it yields CASSVPTGNTGELFF. The variable domain in full, completed from reference TRBV9 and TRBJ2-2, reads DSGVTQTPKHLITATGQRVTLRCSPRSGDLSVYWYQQSLDQGLQFLIQYYNGEERAKGNILERFSAQQFPDLHSELNLSSLELGDSALYFCASSVPTGNTGELFFGEGSRLTVL.

This chain uses TRBV5-1 with TRBJ2-1, with a tentative D call TRBD2 (6 bases). The germline gives CDR1 SGHRS, CDR2 YFSETQ. CDR3 length equals 16 residues. Trimming took off 6 bases at V and 4 bases at J, with 20 bases between the two ends. The CDR3 DNA sequence: TGCGCCAGCACCAACCCGACTAGTGGGCCTTACAATGAGCAGTTCTTC. This encodes CASTNPTSGPYNEQFF.

The CDR3 protein is CASSLRRVVQETQYF. CDR3 sequence (DNA): TGTGCCAGCAGCTTACGCCGGGTGGTCCAAGAGACCCAGTACTTC. The chain couples TRBV7-8 to TRBJ2-5; the D is unclear. The CDR3 has 15 amino acids. V was cut by 2 bases and J by 1 base, with 11 bases left in between. Germline assignment: CDR1 SGHVS and CDR2 FQNEAQ.

The chain joins TRBV5-1 to TRBJ1-4; 9 bases fit TRBD1. V gave up 4 bases and J gave up 8 bases; unmatched junction bases: 12. From germline, CDR1 is SGHRS and CDR2 YFSETQ. The CDR3 covers 16 residues. The CDR3 loop reads CASSIPRGTGQEKLFF. CDR3 bases: TGCGCCAGCAGCATCCCCAGGGGGACAGGGCAAGAAAAACTGTTTTTT.

This rearrangement joins TRBV6-5 to TRBJ1-3; no clear D. This CDR3 comprises 14 residues. Trimming pared 7 bases from V and 0 bases from J, leaving 10 bases between. Germline V CDR1 and CDR2: MNHEY, SVGAGI. The CDR3 DNA is TGTGCCAGCACCCCCGACCGCTCTGGAAACACCATATATTTT. This translates into CASTPDRSGNTIYF.

The chain uses TRBV5-5 and TRBJ1-6, with 10 bases fitting TRBD1. V lost 7 bases, J lost 7 bases, and 8 bases stayed unmatched. The CDR3 loop spans 15 amino acids. Germline CDR1 reads SGHKS; CDR2 reads YYEKEE (reference sequence). In nucleotides, the CDR3 is TGTGCCAGCGGAAGAACGGGACAGGGGAATTCACCCCTCCACTTT. Translating gives CASGRTGQGNSPLHF.

The chain carries TRBV28 and TRBJ1-3, with TRBD1 matching over 7 bases. CDR1 is MDHEN, CDR2 SYDVKM, per germline. This CDR3 has 13 residues. V was clipped by 5 bases and J by 5 bases; unmatched bases: 3. CDR3 loop: CASSLQGRNTIYF. CDR3 nucleotides: TGTGCCAGCAGTCTACAGGGGAGAAACACCATATATTTT.

The rearrangement joins TRBV6-6 to TRBJ1-2; D may be TRBD1 (6 bases). CDR1 is MNHNY, CDR2 SVGAGI, per germline (reference sequence). Between the trimmed V and J ends, which lost 4 bases and 9 bases, there was a span of 21 bases. The CDR3 runs to 15 residues. The CDR3 coding sequence is TGTGCCAGCAGTTTATTCTCCTCCGGGACAAAGAGCTACACCTTC. Its protein is CASSLFSSGTKSYTF.

This clone was observed once. The gene calls are TRBV28 and TRBJ2-2; D is undetermined. V was shortened by 6 bases and J by 4 bases, with 9 bases between the two germline ends. CDR3 length: 13 amino acids. The germline V gene has CDR1 MDHEN and CDR2 SYDVKM. DNA for the CDR3: TGTGCCAGCAGCCCCCGTGGCACCGGGGAGCTGTTTTTT. It codes for CASSPRGTGELFF.

The CDR3 DNA reads TGTGCCAGCAGCCCCCGGACTAGCGCTAGCACAGATACGCAGTATTTT. This sequence encodes CASSPRTSASTDTQYF. The chain has TRBV11-2 and TRBJ2-3; 9 nucleotides match TRBD2. Germline CDR1 SGHAT, CDR2 FQNNGV. This CDR3 is 16 amino acids long. Trimming took 5 bases from V and 0 from J; bases not matched to a gene: 6.

This chain connects TRBV29-1 to TRBJ2-2, with 13 bases that match TRBD2. The germline V gene has CDR1 SQVTM and CDR2 ANQGSEA. The CDR3 runs to 15 residues. Trimming took 5 bases from V and 7 from J; bases not matched to a gene: 7. The CDR3 protein is CSVQLAGGRGGELFF. The CDR3 DNA reads as TGCAGCGTTCAACTAGCGGGGGGGCGTGGCGGGGAGCTGTTTTTT.

This clone occurred a few times. The genes are TRBV27 and TRBJ1-6, with TRBD1 as a possible D gene (6 bases). The CDR3 is made up of 15 amino acids. Germline V gives CDR1 MNHEY, CDR2 SMNVEV (reference sequence). The V end was cut by 6 bases, the J end by 3 bases, with 12 bases between. The CDR3 bases are TGTGCCAGCAGAAGACAGGCACACTATAATTCACCCCTCCACTTT. Translating gives CASRRQAHYNSPLHF.

The chain employs TRBV2 and TRBJ2-1; 12 bases line up with TRBD1. With 6 bases clipped from V and 12 bases from J, the junction kept 9 bases outside the gene matches. The V gene's germline CDR1 is SNHLY and CDR2 FYNNEI. The CDR3 covers 14 residues. In DNA form, the CDR3 reads TGTGCCAGCAGCCCGGGACAGGGGGCCCCGTTGCAGTTCTTC. Its protein is CASSPGQGAPLQFF.

The gene calls are TRBV2 and TRBJ2-1; D might be TRBD1 (5 bases). The CDR3 spans 16 residues. Trimming took off 6 bases at V and 7 bases at J, with 22 bases between the two ends. Germline V gives CDR1 SNHLY, CDR2 FYNNEI. The CDR3 coding sequence is TGTGCCAGCAGGAAGGGGCCACGGCTTTCCCAGAATGAGCAGTTCTTC. Translating it yields CASRKGPRLSQNEQFF.

Written as DNA, the CDR3 is TGTGCCAGCAGCCTCCCAAGGGGGGGGTATGGGGAGACCCAGTACTTC. This sequence encodes CASSLPRGGYGETQYF. The chain links TRBV7-9 to TRBJ2-5; D possibly corresponds to TRBD2 (7 bases). Trimming removed 5 bases at V and 5 bases at J, with 21 bases between. The CDR3 length is 16 residues. Per germline, CDR1 SEHNR and CDR2 FQNEAQ (reference sequence). The full variable domain, in which reference TRBV7-9 and TRBJ2-5 provide the parts outside the CDR3, is DTGVSQNPRHKITKRGQNVTFRCDPISEHNRLYWYRQTLGQGPEFLTYFQNEAQLEKSRLLSDRFSAERPKGSFSTLEIQRTEQGDSAMYLCASSLPRGGYGETQYFGPGTRLLVL.

The chain carries TRBV14 and TRBJ1-1; D gene uncertain. This CDR3 contains 15 residues. Per the germline V gene, CDR1 is SGHDN and CDR2 is FVKESK. Trimming stripped 0 bases from V and 1 base from J, with 9 bases between. The CDR3 protein is CASSQERGGNTEAFF. CDR3 nucleotide sequence: TGTGCCAGCAGCCAAGAGCGGGGAGGGAACACTGAAGCTTTCTTT.